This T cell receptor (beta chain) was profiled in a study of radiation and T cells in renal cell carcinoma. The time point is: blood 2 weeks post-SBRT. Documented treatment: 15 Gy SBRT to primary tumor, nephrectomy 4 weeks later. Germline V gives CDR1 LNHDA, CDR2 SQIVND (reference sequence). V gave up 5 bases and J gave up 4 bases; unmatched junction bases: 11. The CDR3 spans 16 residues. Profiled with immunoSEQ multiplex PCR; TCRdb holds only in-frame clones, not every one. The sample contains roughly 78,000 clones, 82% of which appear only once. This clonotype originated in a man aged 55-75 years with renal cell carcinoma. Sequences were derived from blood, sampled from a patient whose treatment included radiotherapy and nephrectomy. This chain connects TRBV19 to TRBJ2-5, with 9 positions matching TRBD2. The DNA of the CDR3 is TGTGCCAGTAGTCCCCAGCGGGGGGAAGGTGGAGAGACCCAGTACTTC. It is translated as CASSPQRGEGGETQYF.